Sequencing of this T cell receptor (beta chain) was carried out in a study of blood T cell repertoires in COVID-19. Per the germline V gene, CDR1 is LNHDA and CDR2 is SQIVND (reference sequence). Trimming removed 5 bases from V and 2 bases from J; junction bases left unmatched: 4. The CDR3 totals 14 residues. Clones were read by immunoSEQ multiplex PCR, and TCRdb kept only the in-frame ones, dropping some. Of 150,000 to 200,000 clones listed, approximately 81% are singletons. The V and J genes are TRBV19 and TRBJ2-7, with 9 bases matching TRBD1. The TCR sequence derives from a woman between 65 and 79 years old with COVID-19, enrolled during active disease. The sequencing input was peripheral blood. The CDR3 reads CASSRRDRAYEQYF. CDR3 DNA sequence: TGTGCCAGTAGTCGCCGGGACAGGGCCTACGAGCAGTACTTC. The full variable domain, completed using reference TRBV19 and TRBJ2-7, is DGGITQSPKYLFRKEGQNVTLSCEQNLNHDAMYWYRQDPGQGLRLIYYSQIVNDFQKGDIAEGYSVSREKKESFPLTVTSAQKNPTAFYLCASSRRDRAYEQYFGPGTRLTVT.